The entry below gives a single T cell receptor (beta chain) sequence along with its context. Its antigen is as yet unknown. These data originate in a study of T cells in Graves' hyperthyroidism and ophthalmopathy. Study details: Peripheral blood was obtained at initial diagnosis, preceding any treatment. Study observations and caveats: Most thyroid clonotypes with frequency above 0.001 were detected in blood.

V gave up 4 bases and J gave up 2 bases, with 15 bases separating them. The germline V gene has CDR1 SGHVS and CDR2 FQNEAQ. This CDR3 has 17 amino acids. RNA transcripts gave rise to amplified TCR beta CDR3 regions. The primer set for the first-round RT-PCR of the TCR CDR3 was HTBI. TCRdb re-called the multiplex PCR reads with MiXCR, one entry per CDR3 protein. The table records 140,000 or so distinct CDR3 sequences, approximately 20% of them present only once. The receptor comes from a woman aged 45-65 years with Graves' hyperthyroidism that later progressed to Graves' ophthalmopathy. The material sequenced was blood. The chain recombines TRBV7-8 with TRBJ1-6; D call uncertain. CDR3 sequence: CASSSPAGSAYNSPLHF. CDR3 nucleotide sequence: TGTGCCAGCAGCTCCCCCGCGGGTTCGGCCTATAATTCACCCCTCCACTTT.